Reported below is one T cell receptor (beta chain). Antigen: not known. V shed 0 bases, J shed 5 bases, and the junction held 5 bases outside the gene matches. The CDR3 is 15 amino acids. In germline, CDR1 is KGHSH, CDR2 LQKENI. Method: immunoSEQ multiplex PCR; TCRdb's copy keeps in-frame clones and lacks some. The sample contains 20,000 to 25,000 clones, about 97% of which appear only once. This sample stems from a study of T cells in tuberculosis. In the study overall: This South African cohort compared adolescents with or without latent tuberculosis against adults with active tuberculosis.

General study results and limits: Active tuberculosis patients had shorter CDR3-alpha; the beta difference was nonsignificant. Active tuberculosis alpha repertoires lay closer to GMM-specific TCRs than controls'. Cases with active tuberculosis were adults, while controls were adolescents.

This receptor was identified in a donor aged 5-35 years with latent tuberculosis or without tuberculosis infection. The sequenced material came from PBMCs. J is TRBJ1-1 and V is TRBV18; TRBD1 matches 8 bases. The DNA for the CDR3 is TGTGCCAGCTCACCACCTTTTACAGGGGGGACTGAAGCTTTCTTT. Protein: CASSPPFTGGTEAFF.